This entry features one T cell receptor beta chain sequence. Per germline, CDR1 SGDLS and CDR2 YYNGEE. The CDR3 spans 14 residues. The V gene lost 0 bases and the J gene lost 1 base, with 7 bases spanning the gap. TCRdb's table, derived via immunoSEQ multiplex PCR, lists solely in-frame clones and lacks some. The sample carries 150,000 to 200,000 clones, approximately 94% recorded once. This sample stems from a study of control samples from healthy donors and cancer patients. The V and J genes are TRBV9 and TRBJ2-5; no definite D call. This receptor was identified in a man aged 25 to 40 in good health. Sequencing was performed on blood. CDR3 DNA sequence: TGTGCCAGCAGCGTAGATCTACTCCAAGAGACCCAGTACTTC. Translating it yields CASSVDLLQETQYF.